Detailed here is one T cell receptor (beta chain). Antigen unknown. CDR3 length equals 13 residues. Per the germline V gene, CDR1 is LGHNT and CDR2 is FRNRAP. V was trimmed by 2 bases and J by 5 bases, leaving 8 bases between them. The protocol was immunoSEQ multiplex PCR, while the TCRdb copy is restricted to in-frame clones and leaves out a portion. The sample carries over 25,000 clones, 80% to 90% recorded once. This entry is derived from a study of lymphopenia after photon versus proton radiotherapy. General study findings and limits: Post-nadir TCR diversity decline inversely tracked overall survival among those who died. Oligoclonal CD8+ Temra expansion after nadir drove photon patients' diversity drop.

The receptor was derived from a woman aged 60-75 years with cholangiocarcinoma. Some clones in this sample may be carry-over from other donors' samples. Sequencing used peripheral blood, obtained from a patient treated with proton-based radiotherapy. V and J are TRBV12-5 and TRBJ2-3, with D perhaps TRBD1 (5 bases). The DNA for the CDR3 is TGTGCTAGTGGTTTGTCAGGGCGAGATACGCAGTATTTT. It translates to CASGLSGRDTQYF.